A few counts support the clone carrying this T cell receptor beta chain. The length of the CDR3 is 14 residues. V shed 5 bases, J shed 2 bases, and the junction held 5 bases outside the gene matches. Germline V gene sequence: CDR1 MNHEY, CDR2 SVGAGI. This record belongs to a study of blood T cell repertoires in COVID-19. Overall study: Both acute and convalescent COVID-19 samples were obtained from the United States, Italy and Spain.

Assay: immunoSEQ multiplex PCR; the TCRdb copy retains only in-frame clones and omits some. This sample has 200,000 or so clones; about 80% occur once, and the top ten carry roughly 1.3%. The source of this sequence is a woman aged 40 to 50 with acute COVID-19. The chain employs TRBV6-5 and TRBJ2-7; 8 bases are shared with TRBD1. The sequenced sample was PBMCs or T cells enriched from blood (not recorded which). This chain's CDR3 is CASSPGQAAYEQYF. Written as DNA, the CDR3 is TGTGCCAGCAGTCCGGGACAGGCGGCCTACGAGCAGTACTTC.